Shown below are 16 T cell receptor beta chains from a single sample sequenced in a study of identical twins. One entry per CDR3 protein results from TCRdb running MiXCR on the 5' RACE reads. The data hold 410,000 or so distinct CDR3 sequences, with about a fifth observed a single time. Material for sequencing was naive T cells sorted from blood. The receptor source for this set is a man between 50 and 59 years old in good health.

This clonotype was seen ten or more times. The chain couples TRBV4-1 to TRBJ1-5, with a tentative D call TRBD1 (5 bases). Germline loops: CDR1 MGHRA, CDR2 YSYEKL. CDR3 size: 16 residues. Trimming cost V 1 base and J 3 bases, with 13 bases left between them. CDR3 sequence: CASSQGQAGLNQPQHF. The CDR3 bases are TGCGCCAGCAGCCAAGGTCAGGCAGGGCTCAATCAGCCCCAGCATTTT.

This chain connects TRBV7-9 to TRBJ2-7; unclear D gene. Looked up from germline, CDR1 is SEHNR and CDR2 is FQNEAQ (reference sequence). The V and J ends lost 2 bases and 0 bases respectively, with 8 bases between them. The CDR3 loop spans 14 amino acids. The chain's CDR3 is CASSLPRLSYEQYF. DNA of the CDR3: TGTGCCAGCAGCTTACCGAGACTCTCCTACGAGCAGTACTTC.

The J gene is TRBJ2-7, the V gene TRBV20-1; D gene ambiguous. The CDR3 extends over 14 amino acids. Germline V gives CDR1 DFQATT, CDR2 SNEGSKA (reference sequence). V lost 0 bases, J lost 2 bases, and 11 bases lay in between. In DNA, the CDR3 is TGCAGTGCTAGAGATGTTGCAGGAACCTACGAGCAGTACTTC. Amino acid sequence: CSARDVAGTYEQYF.

This clonotype was recorded many times. The rearrangement joins TRBV10-3 to TRBJ1-4, with TRBD1 as a possible D gene (5 bases). CDR1 and CDR2 (germline): ENHRY, SYGVKD. Deletions cut 10 bases from V and 1 base from J, with 19 bases between. This CDR3 comprises 16 residues. This chain's CDR3 is CATSGTVGVTNEKLFF. The CDR3 DNA follows: TGTGCCACGTCGGGGACTGTAGGAGTAACTAATGAAAAACTGTTTTTT.

This clonotype was picked up many times. The V call is TRBV27, the J call TRBJ2-7; 9 positions agree with TRBD1. Trimming at V came to 1 base and at J to 5 bases, leaving 6 bases not matched to a gene. Germline loops: CDR1 MNHEY, CDR2 SMNVEV (reference sequence). The CDR3 is 15 amino acids. The CDR3 loop reads CASSLYKGTGNEQYF. CDR3 sequence (DNA): TGTGCCAGCAGTTTATATAAAGGGACAGGGAACGAGCAGTACTTC.

This clonotype was seen ten or more times. The rearrangement uses TRBV15 and TRBJ2-7; TRBD1 or TRBD2 may be the D gene (6 bases each). V was shortened by 0 bases and J by 0 bases, with 18 bases between the two germline ends. The V gene's germline CDR1 is LNHNV and CDR2 YYDKDF (reference sequence). This CDR3 has 18 residues. The CDR3 DNA reads TGTGCCACCAGCAGAGATCATTTCCTGCGGGACACCTCCTACGAGCAGTACTTC. This gives the protein CATSRDHFLRDTSYEQYF.

The chain joins TRBV9 to TRBJ2-2; D may be TRBD1 (6 bases). The CDR3 runs 16 residues. Germline CDR1 SGDLS, CDR2 YYNGEE. V lost 0 bases and J lost 0, with 9 bases in between. This CDR3 is CASSVGGGPNTGELFF. The CDR3 DNA reads TGTGCCAGCAGCGTAGGAGGGGGACCGAACACCGGGGAGCTGTTTTTT.

The table lists this clonotype with many counts. This sequence joins TRBV7-2 and TRBJ1-1, with D perhaps TRBD1 (5 bases). The ends were cut back, 4 bases at V and 9 bases at J, with 15 bases in the middle. Germline-derived CDR1 and CDR2 are SGHTA and FQGNSA. The CDR3 extends over 13 amino acids. CDR3 in DNA: TGTGCCAGCAGCTACCGGGACGGGCGCCAAGCTTTCTTT. Translating gives CASSYRDGRQAFF.

This clonotype appeared a few times. The CDR3 loop reads CASSFIAGGFNEQFF. The CDR3 region has the DNA TGTGCCAGCAGCTTTATAGCGGGAGGCTTCAATGAGCAGTTCTTC. The V gene is TRBV6-4, the J gene TRBJ2-1; 10 bases align to TRBD2. The CDR3 totals 15 residues. V lost 6 bases to trimming and J lost 6 bases; unmatched junction nucleotides: 8. Germline CDR1 is MRHNA and CDR2 is SNTAGT.

This clonotype has at least ten counts. The J gene is TRBJ2-7, the V gene TRBV6-1, with 13 nucleotides matching TRBD2. Losses at the gene ends were 6 bases for V and 5 bases for J; bases not matched to a gene: 19. Germline values: CDR1 MNHNS, CDR2 SASEGT. The CDR3 totals 19 residues. CDR3 DNA sequence: TGTGCCAGCAGCCCCGATCCGATTGATCTGGGACTAGCGGGACACGAGCAGTACTTC. Protein: CASSPDPIDLGLAGHEQYF.

There are many counts of this clonotype. This sequence joins TRBV20-1 and TRBJ1-5, with a weak D call TRBD1 (6 bases). The germline CDR1 and CDR2 sequences are DFQATT and SNEGSKA (reference sequence). V lost 6 bases to trimming and J lost 3 bases, with 18 bases between them. The CDR3 covers 15 residues. The CDR3 DNA follows: TGCAGTGCCCCGGGAGGGGGGGGATTCAATCAGCCCCAGCATTTT. Its protein product is CSAPGGGGFNQPQHF.

This clonotype was detected a few times. The chain uses TRBV7-2 and TRBJ2-7; D possibly corresponds to TRBD2 (7 bases). The CDR3 extends over 15 amino acids. V was cut by 1 base and J by 4 bases, with 14 bases left in between. The germline V gene encodes CDR1 SGHTA and CDR2 FQGNSA. This chain's CDR3 is CASSLVGGPGYEQYF. CDR3 nucleotides: TGTGCCAGCAGCTTAGTGGGGGGGCCCGGGTACGAGCAGTACTTC.

This clonotype appeared many times. The chain carries TRBV3-1 and TRBJ2-2; no firm D call. Germline CDR1 reads LGHDT; CDR2 reads YNNKEL (reference sequence). Deletions cut 1 base from V and 0 bases from J, with 9 bases between. The length of the CDR3 is 16 residues. The DNA for the CDR3 is TGTGCCAGCAGCCAAGTCCTAATAACGAACACCGGGGAGCTGTTTTTT. Translated: CASSQVLITNTGELFF.

The chain joins TRBV3-1 to TRBJ2-3; D is undetermined. V lost 4 bases and J lost 3, with 11 bases in between. The CDR3 spans 14 residues. Germline lookup yields CDR1 LGHDT and CDR2 YNNKEL (reference sequence). This CDR3 is CASSPDVVTDTQYF. The CDR3 bases are TGTGCCAGCAGCCCGGATGTGGTAACAGATACGCAGTATTTT.

The chain has TRBV5-1 and TRBJ1-4; D not certain. CDR1 and CDR2 from the germline V gene are SGHRS and YFSETQ. V was shortened by 0 bases and J by 4 bases, with 7 bases between the two germline ends. This CDR3 region has 14 residues. The CDR3 coding sequence is TGCGCCAGCAGCTTGGCAGAGATTAATGAAAAACTGTTTTTT. This sequence encodes CASSLAEINEKLFF.

This chain connects TRBV20-1 to TRBJ1-4; the D gene is possibly TRBD1 (5 bases). V lost 6 bases, J lost 2 bases, and 13 bases lay in between. This CDR3 is 14 amino acids long. Germline assignment: CDR1 DFQATT and CDR2 SNEGSKA (reference sequence). The CDR3 protein is CSAKVPGTNEKLFF. CDR3 nucleotide sequence: TGCAGTGCGAAAGTTCCAGGGACTAATGAAAAACTGTTTTTT.